The sequence of this T cell receptor beta chain was determined in a study of brain metastases from non-small cell lung cancer. This CDR3 has 15 amino acids. CDR1 is LGHNA and CDR2 is YNFKEQ in the germline V gene. The V segment lost 1 base and the J segment 7 bases; nucleotides outside the gene matches: 2. TCRdb keeps only in-frame clones here, not all; method: immunoSEQ multiplex PCR. In the table there are roughly 2,300 clones, more than 75% of which are singletons. Specimen: tumor-adjacent normal tissue. This sequence originates from a donor at least 40 years old with non-small cell lung cancer. V gene TRBV4-2 combines with J gene TRBJ2-1; 12 positions agree with TRBD2. In nucleotides, the CDR3 is TGTGCCAGCAGCCAAGCCGGGACTAGCGGGAATGAGCAGTTCTTC. Its protein is CASSQAGTSGNEQFF.